This T cell receptor beta chain was retrieved from a study of blood T cell repertoires in COVID-19. Study at large: Both acute and convalescent COVID-19 samples were obtained from the United States, Italy and Spain. T cells, B-cell-depleted T cells, or PBMCs provided the cDNA or gDNA that served as material.

Under the authors' procedure: From reference gene primer amplification, estimates of nucleated cell counts were derived. Sequenced by immunoSEQ multiplex PCR; TCRdb stores in-frame clones only, minus some. V, J and clone size are taken as reported in that table, and D and trimming were inferred from the DNA itself. The table has more than 150,000 clones, approximately 87% seen once; the top ten hold roughly 4%. In germline, CDR1 is SGHDN, CDR2 FVKESK. V lost 0 bases, J lost 6 bases, and 5 bases stayed unmatched. The CDR3 is made up of 15 amino acids. The receptor was derived from a woman in her 70s with acute or convalescent COVID-19. The chain carries TRBV14 and TRBJ1-2, with TRBD1 matching 9 bases. Source material: peripheral blood. This chain's CDR3 is CASSQDHWTGDGYTF. In DNA, the CDR3 is TGTGCCAGCAGCCAAGATCACTGGACAGGGGATGGCTACACCTTC. The variable domain in full, with the rest retrieved from reference TRBV14 and TRBJ1-2, is EAGVTQFPSHSVIEKGQTVTLRCDPISGHDNLYWYRRVMGKEIKFLLHFVKESKQDESGMPNNRFLAERTGGTYSTLKVQPAELEDSGVYFCASSQDHWTGDGYTFGSGTRLTVV.